This T cell receptor (beta chain) originates from a study of shared clonotypes between healthy human individuals. Note on this clone: The sample carries other DNA sequences with the same CDR3.

CDR3 length: 14 residues. Germline CDR1 reads SGHRS; CDR2 reads YFSETQ. Trimming stripped 1 base from V and 0 bases from J, with 4 bases between. TCRdb keeps only in-frame clones here, not all; method: immunoSEQ multiplex PCR. The sample has some 500,000 clones, 96% seen once. The rearrangement joins TRBV5-1 to TRBJ1-4; D unresolved. The source material was naive CD4+ T cells sorted from blood. Noted subset: CD45RA+ positively selected. The receptor comes from a woman younger than 45 in good health. CDR3 protein: CASSLTATNEKLFF. The DNA for the CDR3 is TGCGCCAGCAGCTTGACAGCAACTAATGAAAAACTGTTTTTT. Based on the CDR3 plus reference TRBV5-1 and TRBJ1-4, the full variable domain is KAGVTQTPRYLIKTRGQQVTLSCSPISGHRSVSWYQQTPGQGLQFLFEYFSETQRNKGNFPGRFSGRQFSNSRSEMNVSTLELGDSALYLCASSLTATNEKLFFGSGTQLSVL.